The clone carrying this TCR beta chain came up a few times. The antigen remains undetermined. These data come from a study of early T cells in non-severe SARS-CoV-2 infection. Study background: Bulk RNA from unsorted whole blood was sequenced; chains were unpaired.

Looked up from germline, CDR1 is SEHNR and CDR2 is FQNEAQ (reference sequence). The CDR3 length is 13 residues. V gave up 5 bases and J gave up 4 bases, with 11 bases separating them. Individual cDNA molecules carried attached unique molecular identifiers. One entry per CDR3 protein, called by TCRdb with MiXCR from the 5' RACE reads. Of around 83,000 distinct CDR3 sequences listed, about an eighth were seen once; the top ten hold under 4.5%. Regarding the study as a whole: Matches to VDJdb favored anti-spike CD8 responses and missed private and CD4 specificities.

The clonotype comes from an adult who was a healthcare worker with PCR-confirmed SARS-CoV-2 infection or an uninfected control (not recorded which). The chain recombines TRBV7-9 with TRBJ1-1, with D possibly matching TRBD1 (5 bases). The source was whole blood, collected at baseline. CDR3 in amino acids: CASSADSSTEAFF. In DNA form, the CDR3 reads TGTGCCAGCAGCGCAGACAGTAGCACTGAAGCTTTCTTT. Together with reference TRBV7-9 and TRBJ1-1, the CDR3 gives the full variable domain: DTGVSQNPRHKITKRGQNVTFRCDPISEHNRLYWYRQTLGQGPEFLTYFQNEAQLEKSRLLSDRFSAERPKGSFSTLEIQRTEQGDSAMYLCASSADSSTEAFFGQGTRLTVV.